The next 20 T cell receptor beta chains were all read from a single sample in a study of blood T cell repertoires in COVID-19. Here immunoSEQ multiplex PCR was the method, and the copy in TCRdb shows in-frame clones only, minus some. The sample consists of about 160,000 clones, about nine tenths of them appearing once. The specimen sequenced was peripheral blood. Source of these receptors: a man aged 30 to 39 with COVID-19, enrolled during active disease.

V usage is TRBV7-9 and J usage is TRBJ1-2; TRBD1 is a possible D gene (6 bases). V was trimmed by 1 base and J by 8 bases, leaving 11 bases between them. This CDR3 contains 13 residues. Germline V lookup: CDR1 SEHNR, CDR2 FQNEAQ (reference sequence). CDR3 sequence reads: CASSLDAGDGYTF. As DNA, the CDR3 is TGTGCCAGCAGCTTAGATGCAGGGGACGGCTACACCTTC.

The rearrangement uses TRBV5-1 and TRBJ1-1, with 9 positions matching TRBD1. The germline V gene has CDR1 SGHRS and CDR2 YFSETQ. The CDR3 sequence is 15 residues long. J was trimmed by 2 bases and V by 3 bases; bases with no gene match: 5. The CDR3 DNA reads as TGCGCCAGCAGCTCCATACAGGGGGCAAACACTGAAGCTTTCTTT. Its translation is CASSSIQGANTEAFF.

The J gene is TRBJ2-3, the V gene TRBV5-8; D is ambiguous. This CDR3 comprises 16 residues. Per germline, CDR1 SGHTS and CDR2 YDEGEE. Trimming took off 0 bases at V and 1 base at J, with 12 bases between the two ends. The CDR3 coding sequence is TGTGCCAGCAGCTTGGTGAGAGTGTATGGCACAGATACGCAGTATTTT. Amino acids: CASSLVRVYGTDTQYF.

This clone was seen a single time. This sequence joins TRBV18 and TRBJ2-1; D gene unclear. The germline V gene has CDR1 KGHSH and CDR2 LQKENI. CDR3 length: 14 residues. The V and J ends lost 0 bases and 10 bases respectively, with 13 bases between them. The CDR3 bases are TGTGCCAGCTCACCACCTGGCACATACGGGGAGCAGTTCTTC. This codes for CASSPPGTYGEQFF.

The V gene is TRBV14, the J gene TRBJ2-7; 7 bases map to TRBD1. CDR1 and CDR2 from the germline V gene are SGHDN and FVKESK. The trim removed 4 bases at V and 7 bases at J, leaving 7 bases unmatched. The CDR3 extends over 13 amino acids. This CDR3 reads CASSPRQGPEQYF. CDR3 sequence (DNA): TGTGCCAGCAGCCCCCGACAGGGTCCGGAGCAGTACTTC.

The genes are TRBV7-3 and TRBJ2-2; tentative D call: TRBD1 (5 bases). Germline values: CDR1 SGHTA, CDR2 FQGTGA. CDR3 size: 16 residues. Between the trimmed V and J ends, which lost 5 bases and 1 base, there was a span of 14 bases. The CDR3 is CASSTRTLGNTGELFF. The CDR3 bases are TGTGCCAGCAGCACCAGGACATTGGGGAACACCGGGGAGCTGTTTTTT.

This chain joins TRBV19 and TRBJ1-2; D is possibly TRBD1 (6 bases). The CDR3 runs to 14 residues. CDR1 and CDR2 (germline): LNHDA, SQIVND (reference sequence). Trimming removed 5 bases at V and 3 bases at J, with 13 bases between. The CDR3 loop reads CASSSNRDDYGYTF. CDR3 DNA: TGTGCCAGTAGTTCAAACAGGGACGACTATGGCTACACCTTC.

In its sample, this clone was seen once. The chain recombines TRBV27 with TRBJ1-1; D is unclear. CDR1 is MNHEY and CDR2 is SMNVEV in the germline V gene (reference sequence). Trimming took off 6 bases at V and 4 bases at J, with 15 bases between the two ends. The CDR3 is made up of 14 amino acids. The CDR3 sequence: CASRVFLGATEAFF. CDR3 sequence (DNA): TGTGCCAGCAGGGTCTTCTTGGGAGCCACTGAAGCTTTCTTT.

This clone was recorded once. Here the CDR3 reads CASSPSGTYTEAFF. CDR3 in DNA: TGTGCCAGCTCACCGTCCGGGACATACACTGAAGCTTTCTTT. The J gene is TRBJ1-1, the V gene TRBV18; tentatively, D is TRBD1 (6 bases). The CDR3 length is 14 residues. From germline, CDR1 is KGHSH and CDR2 LQKENI. Trimming took 3 bases from V and 3 from J, leaving 11 bases between them.

This chain joins TRBV6-2 or TRBV6-3 and TRBJ1-2, with D possibly TRBD1 on 5 matching bases. The CDR3 is 15 amino acids. V gave up 2 bases and J gave up 10 bases, with 20 bases separating them. Germline lookup yields CDR1 MNHEY and CDR2 SVGEGT. The CDR3 spells CASSYPWTIRVPYTF. CDR3 DNA: TGTGCCAGCAGTTACCCCTGGACAATTCGGGTTCCCTACACCTTC.

V usage is TRBV20-1 and J usage is TRBJ2-7; the D gene is possibly TRBD2 (5 bases). The CDR3 runs to 11 residues. Germline loops: CDR1 DFQATT, CDR2 SNEGSKA (reference sequence). The CDR3 here is CRLGNSYEQYF. The CDR3 DNA is TGCAGGCTCGGGAACTCCTACGAGCAGTACTTC.

The V call is TRBV7-9, the J call TRBJ2-7; TRBD1 is a possible D gene (6 bases). Trimming removed 2 bases from V and 0 bases from J, with 11 bases in between. This CDR3 region has 15 residues. CDR1 SEHNR and CDR2 FQNEAQ come from the germline V gene (reference sequence). The CDR3 DNA reads as TGTGCCAGCAGCTTACAACAGGGTGTCTCCTACGAGCAGTACTTC. Protein product: CASSLQQGVSYEQYF. The full variable domain, rest sourced from reference TRBV7-9 and TRBJ2-7, is DTGVSQNPRHKITKRGQNVTFRCDPISEHNRLYWYRQTLGQGPEFLTYFQNEAQLEKSRLLSDRFSAERPKGSFSTLEIQRTEQGDSAMYLCASSLQQGVSYEQYFGPGTRLTVT.

V gene TRBV4-2 combines with J gene TRBJ2-2; weak D call: TRBD2 (6 bases). There are 16 residues in the CDR3. CDR1 and CDR2 from the germline V gene are LGHNA and YNFKEQ. The germline V and J ends were trimmed by 2 bases and 3 bases, with 13 bases remaining between them. This CDR3 reads CASSQLIAADTGELFF. The DNA for the CDR3 is TGTGCCAGCAGCCAATTAATAGCGGCGGACACCGGGGAGCTGTTTTTT.

As DNA, the CDR3 is TGTGCCAGCAGCTTACTTCAGGAGGGAGCTTTCTTT. Its translation is CASSLLQEGAFF. This chain uses TRBV7-9 with TRBJ1-1; no firm D call. The CDR3 is made up of 12 amino acids. Trimming took 2 bases from V and 10 from J, leaving 11 bases between them. Germline lookup yields CDR1 SEHNR and CDR2 FQNEAQ (reference sequence).

The J gene is TRBJ1-1, the V gene TRBV6-6; possibly TRBD1 for D (6 bases). Germline loops: CDR1 MNHNY, CDR2 SVGAGI (reference sequence). V was pared by 6 bases and J by 7 bases, with 18 bases between. The CDR3 is 14 residues long. The DNA for the CDR3 is TGTGCCAGCAGCCCCCTACTGACAGGCCTTGAAGCTTTCTTT. It codes for CASSPLLTGLEAFF.

This clone appeared a few times. The chain is built from TRBV27 and TRBJ2-3, with 10 bases matching TRBD1. CDR1 and CDR2 from the germline V gene are MNHEY and SMNVEV (reference sequence). This CDR3 has 14 amino acids. The trim removed 6 bases at V and 5 bases at J, leaving 5 bases unmatched. CDR3 amino acids: CASSDRGPVDTQYF. Here the CDR3 DNA reads TGTGCCAGCAGCGACAGGGGGCCGGTAGATACGCAGTATTTT.

V is TRBV7-2 and J is TRBJ1-5; 11 positions agree with TRBD1. Per the germline V gene, CDR1 is SGHTA and CDR2 is FQGNSA. V trimming: 5 bases; J trimming: 7 bases; junction bases outside the gene matches: 7. CDR3 length equals 15 residues. The CDR3 sequence is CASSPGQGASQPQHF. DNA for the CDR3: TGTGCCAGCAGCCCAGGACAGGGGGCGAGCCAGCCCCAGCATTTT.

This sequence joins TRBV5-1 and TRBJ2-1; 12 nucleotides line up with TRBD2. The CDR3 covers 15 residues. The J segment lost 4 bases and the V segment lost 3 bases, leaving 2 bases of the junction unmatched. Germline-derived CDR1 and CDR2 are SGHRS and YFSETQ. CDR3: CASSYTSGGYNEQFF. The CDR3 DNA is TGCGCCAGCAGCTACACTAGCGGGGGGTACAATGAGCAGTTCTTC.

The rearrangement links TRBV2 to TRBJ2-4, with D possibly being TRBD1 (6 bases). The CDR3 has 13 residues. The V end lost 4 bases, the J end lost 5 bases, and 9 bases lay between the germline ends. Germline assignment: CDR1 SNHLY and CDR2 FYNNEI. Written as DNA, the CDR3 is TGTGCCAGCAGTGCCAAGGGGGAAAACATTCAGTACTTC. Protein: CASSAKGENIQYF.

This sequence joins TRBV2 and TRBJ1-5; D call uncertain. The germline CDR1 and CDR2 sequences are SNHLY and FYNNEI. V was shortened by 4 bases and J by 0 bases, with 16 bases between the two germline ends. This CDR3 spans 17 amino acids. This CDR3 is CASSVRGAVYSNQPQHF. The CDR3 DNA reads TGTGCCAGCAGTGTGAGAGGTGCGGTTTATAGCAATCAGCCCCAGCATTTT.